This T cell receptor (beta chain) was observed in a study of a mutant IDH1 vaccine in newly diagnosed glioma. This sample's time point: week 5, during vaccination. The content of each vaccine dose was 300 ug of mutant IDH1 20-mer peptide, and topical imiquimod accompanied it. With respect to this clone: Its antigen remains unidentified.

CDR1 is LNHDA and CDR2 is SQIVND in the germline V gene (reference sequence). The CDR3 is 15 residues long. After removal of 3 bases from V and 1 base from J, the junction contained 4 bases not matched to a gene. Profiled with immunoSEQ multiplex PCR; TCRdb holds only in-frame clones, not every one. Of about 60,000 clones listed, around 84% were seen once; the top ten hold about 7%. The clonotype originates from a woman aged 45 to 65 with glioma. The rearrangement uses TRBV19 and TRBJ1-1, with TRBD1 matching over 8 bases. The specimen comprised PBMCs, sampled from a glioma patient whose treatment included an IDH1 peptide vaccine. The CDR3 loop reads CASSMAGGRNTEAFF. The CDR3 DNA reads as TGTGCCAGTAGTATGGCAGGGGGCCGGAACACTGAAGCTTTCTTT. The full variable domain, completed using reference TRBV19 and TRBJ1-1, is DGGITQSPKYLFRKEGQNVTLSCEQNLNHDAMYWYRQDPGQGLRLIYYSQIVNDFQKGDIAEGYSVSREKKESFPLTVTSAQKNPTAFYLCASSMAGGRNTEAFFGQGTRLTVV.